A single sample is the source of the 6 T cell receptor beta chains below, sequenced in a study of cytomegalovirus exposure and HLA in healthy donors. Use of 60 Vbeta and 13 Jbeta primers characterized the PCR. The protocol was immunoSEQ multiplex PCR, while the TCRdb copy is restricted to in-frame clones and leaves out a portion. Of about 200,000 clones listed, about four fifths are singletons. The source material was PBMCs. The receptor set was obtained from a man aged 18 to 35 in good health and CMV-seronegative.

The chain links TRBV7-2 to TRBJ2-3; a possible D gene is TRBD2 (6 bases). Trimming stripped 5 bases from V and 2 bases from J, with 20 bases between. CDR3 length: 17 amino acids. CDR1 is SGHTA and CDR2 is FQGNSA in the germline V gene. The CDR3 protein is CASSRTHGGGPTDTQYF. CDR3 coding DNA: TGTGCCAGCAGCCGAACGCACGGGGGAGGCCCCACAGATACGCAGTATTTT.

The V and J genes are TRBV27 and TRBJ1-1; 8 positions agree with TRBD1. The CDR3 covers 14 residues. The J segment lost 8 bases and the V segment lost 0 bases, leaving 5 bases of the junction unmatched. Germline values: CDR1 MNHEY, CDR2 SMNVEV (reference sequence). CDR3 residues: CASSLSGQGPEAFF. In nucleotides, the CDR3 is TGTGCCAGCAGTTTATCCGGACAGGGTCCCGAAGCTTTCTTT.

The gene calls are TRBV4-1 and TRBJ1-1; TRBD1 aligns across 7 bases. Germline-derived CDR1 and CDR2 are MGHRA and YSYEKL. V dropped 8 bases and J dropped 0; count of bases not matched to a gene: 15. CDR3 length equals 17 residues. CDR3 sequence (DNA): TGCGCCAGCCTTAAATACCTGGGACAGAATGTGAACACTGAAGCTTTCTTT. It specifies CASLKYLGQNVNTEAFF.

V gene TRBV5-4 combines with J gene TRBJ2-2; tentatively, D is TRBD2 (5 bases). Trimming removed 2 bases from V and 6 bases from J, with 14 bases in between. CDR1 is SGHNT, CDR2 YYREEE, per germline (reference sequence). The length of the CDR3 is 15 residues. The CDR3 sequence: CASSFGDPSSGELFF. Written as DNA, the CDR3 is TGTGCCAGCAGCTTTGGGGATCCTAGCTCCGGGGAGCTGTTTTTT.

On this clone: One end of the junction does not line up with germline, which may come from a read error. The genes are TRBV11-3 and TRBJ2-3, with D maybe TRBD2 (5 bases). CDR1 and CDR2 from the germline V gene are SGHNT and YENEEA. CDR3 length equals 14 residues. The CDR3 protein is CAGSLGRGTDTQYF. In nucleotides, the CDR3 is TGTGCCGGCAGCTTAGGTCGAGGGACAGATACGCAGTATTTT.

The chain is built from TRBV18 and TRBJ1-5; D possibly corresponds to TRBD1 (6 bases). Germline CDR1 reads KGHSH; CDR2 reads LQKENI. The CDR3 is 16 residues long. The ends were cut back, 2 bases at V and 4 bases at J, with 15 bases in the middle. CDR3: CASSPVGDRGNQPQHF. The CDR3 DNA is TGTGCCAGCTCACCAGTAGGAGATAGGGGGAATCAGCCCCAGCATTTT.